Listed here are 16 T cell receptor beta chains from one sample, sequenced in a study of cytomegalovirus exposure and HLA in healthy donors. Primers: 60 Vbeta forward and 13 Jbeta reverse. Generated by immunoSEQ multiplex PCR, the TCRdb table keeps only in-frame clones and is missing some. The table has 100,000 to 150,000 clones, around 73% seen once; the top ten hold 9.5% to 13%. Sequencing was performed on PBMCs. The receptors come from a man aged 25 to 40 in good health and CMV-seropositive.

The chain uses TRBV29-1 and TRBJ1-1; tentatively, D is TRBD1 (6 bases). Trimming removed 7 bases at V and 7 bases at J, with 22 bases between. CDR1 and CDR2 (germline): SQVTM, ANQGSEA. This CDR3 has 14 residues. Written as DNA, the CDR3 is TGCAGCGCCCGGGGGGGCAGGGCTAACGGTGAAGCTTTCTTT. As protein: CSARGGRANGEAFF.

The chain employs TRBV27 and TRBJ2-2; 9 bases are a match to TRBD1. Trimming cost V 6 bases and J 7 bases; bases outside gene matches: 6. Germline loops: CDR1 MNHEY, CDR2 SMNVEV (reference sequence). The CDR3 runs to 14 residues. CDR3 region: CASRPGQGLGELFF. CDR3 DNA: TGTGCCAGCAGGCCGGGACAGGGACTCGGGGAGCTGTTTTTT.

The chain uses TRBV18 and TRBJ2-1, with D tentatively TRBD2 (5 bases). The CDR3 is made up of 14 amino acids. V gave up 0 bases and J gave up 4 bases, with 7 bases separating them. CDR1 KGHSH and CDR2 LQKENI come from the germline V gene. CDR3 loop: CASSPPTGYNEQFF. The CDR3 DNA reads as TGTGCCAGCTCACCACCTACGGGATACAATGAGCAGTTCTTC.

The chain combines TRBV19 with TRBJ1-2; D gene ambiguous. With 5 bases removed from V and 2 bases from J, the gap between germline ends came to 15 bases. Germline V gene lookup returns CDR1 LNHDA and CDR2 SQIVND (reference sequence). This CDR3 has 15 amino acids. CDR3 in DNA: TGTGCCAGTAGTTCGGGCGGGGAACGGAACTATGGCTACACCTTC. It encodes CASSSGGERNYGYTF.

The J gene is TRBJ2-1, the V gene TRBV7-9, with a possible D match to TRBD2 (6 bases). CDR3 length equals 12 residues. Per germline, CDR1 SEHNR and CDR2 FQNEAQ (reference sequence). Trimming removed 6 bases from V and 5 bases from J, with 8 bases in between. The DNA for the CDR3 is TGTGCCAGCAGGGGGGAGGACAATGAGCAGTTCTTC. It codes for CASRGEDNEQFF. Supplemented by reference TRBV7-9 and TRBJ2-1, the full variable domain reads DTGVSQNPRHKITKRGQNVTFRCDPISEHNRLYWYRQTLGQGPEFLTYFQNEAQLEKSRLLSDRFSAERPKGSFSTLEIQRTEQGDSAMYLCASRGEDNEQFFGPGTRLTVL.

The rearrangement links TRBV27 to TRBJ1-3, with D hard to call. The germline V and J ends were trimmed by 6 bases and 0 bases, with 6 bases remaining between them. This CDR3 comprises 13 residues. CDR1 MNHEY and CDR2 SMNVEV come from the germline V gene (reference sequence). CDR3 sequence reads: CASRESSGNTIYF. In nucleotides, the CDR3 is TGTGCCAGCAGGGAGAGCTCTGGAAACACCATATATTTT.

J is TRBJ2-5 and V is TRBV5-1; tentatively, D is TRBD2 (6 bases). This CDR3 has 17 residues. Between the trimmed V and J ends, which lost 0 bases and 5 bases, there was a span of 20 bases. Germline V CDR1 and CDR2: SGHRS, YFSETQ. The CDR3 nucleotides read TGCGCCAGCAGCTTGGGGCTAGCGCCACCCGTGGAGGAGACCCAGTACTTC. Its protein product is CASSLGLAPPVEETQYF. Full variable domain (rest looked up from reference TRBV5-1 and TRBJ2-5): KAGVTQTPRYLIKTRGQQVTLSCSPISGHRSVSWYQQTPGQGLQFLFEYFSETQRNKGNFPGRFSGRQFSNSRSEMNVSTLELGDSALYLCASSLGLAPPVEETQYFGPGTRLLVL.

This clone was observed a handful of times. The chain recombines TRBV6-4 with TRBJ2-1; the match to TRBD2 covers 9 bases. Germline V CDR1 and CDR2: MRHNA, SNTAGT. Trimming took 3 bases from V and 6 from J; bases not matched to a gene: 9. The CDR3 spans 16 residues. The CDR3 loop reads CASSEDSASGANEQFF. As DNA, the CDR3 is TGTGCCAGCAGTGAGGACTCGGCTAGCGGGGCCAATGAGCAGTTCTTC.

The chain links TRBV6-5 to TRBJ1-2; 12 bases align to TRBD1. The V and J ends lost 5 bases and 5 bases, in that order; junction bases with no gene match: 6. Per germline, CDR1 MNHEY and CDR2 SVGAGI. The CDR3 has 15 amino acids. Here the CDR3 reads CASSKGQGARYGYTF. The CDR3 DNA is TGTGCCAGCAGTAAGGGACAGGGGGCGAGGTATGGCTACACCTTC.

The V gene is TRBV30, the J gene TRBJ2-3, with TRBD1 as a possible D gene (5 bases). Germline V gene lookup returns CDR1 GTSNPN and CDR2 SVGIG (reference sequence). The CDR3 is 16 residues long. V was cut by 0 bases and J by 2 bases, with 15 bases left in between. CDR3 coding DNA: TGTGCCTGGAGTGTAGGGGTGCAGGCAAACACAGATACGCAGTATTTT. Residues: CAWSVGVQANTDTQYF.

The CDR3 loop is CASSPGGAQPQHF. The CDR3 region has the DNA TGTGCCAGCTCACCTGGAGGGGCGCAGCCCCAGCATTTT. This sequence joins TRBV18 and TRBJ1-5, with D perhaps TRBD1 (5 bases). Germline V gene data show CDR1 as KGHSH and CDR2 as LQKENI. CDR3 length: 13 residues. Trimming took 3 bases from V and 7 from J, leaving 10 bases between them.

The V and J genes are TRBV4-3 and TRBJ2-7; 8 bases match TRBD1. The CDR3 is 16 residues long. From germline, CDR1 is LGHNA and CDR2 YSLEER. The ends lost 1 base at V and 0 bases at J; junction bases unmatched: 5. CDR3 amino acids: CASSQVYRGSSYEQYF. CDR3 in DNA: TGCGCCAGCAGCCAAGTATACAGGGGGAGCTCCTACGAGCAGTACTTC.

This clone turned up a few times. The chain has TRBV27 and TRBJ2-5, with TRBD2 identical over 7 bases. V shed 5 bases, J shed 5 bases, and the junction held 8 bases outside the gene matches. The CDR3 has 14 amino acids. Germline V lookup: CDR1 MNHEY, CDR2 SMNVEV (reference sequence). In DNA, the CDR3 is TGTGCCAGCAGTGTGGGCGGGAGCGGGGAGACCCAGTACTTC. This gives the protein CASSVGGSGETQYF.

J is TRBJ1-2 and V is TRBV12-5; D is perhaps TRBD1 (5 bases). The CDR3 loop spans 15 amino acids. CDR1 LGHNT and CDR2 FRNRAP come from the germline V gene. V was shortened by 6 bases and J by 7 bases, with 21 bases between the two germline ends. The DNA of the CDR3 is TGTGCTAGTGGGCCTGTCTGGGGAGGGGTAGGTGGCTACACCTTC. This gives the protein CASGPVWGGVGGYTF.

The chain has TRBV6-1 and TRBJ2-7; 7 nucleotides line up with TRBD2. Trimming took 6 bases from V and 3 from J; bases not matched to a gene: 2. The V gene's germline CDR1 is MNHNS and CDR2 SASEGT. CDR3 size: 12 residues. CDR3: CASSPSGYEQYF. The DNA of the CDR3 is TGTGCCAGCAGCCCTAGCGGCTACGAGCAGTACTTC.

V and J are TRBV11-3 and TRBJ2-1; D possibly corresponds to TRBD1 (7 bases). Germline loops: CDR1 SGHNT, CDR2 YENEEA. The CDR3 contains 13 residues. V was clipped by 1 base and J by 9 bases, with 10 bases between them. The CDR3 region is CASSLVQGGEQFF. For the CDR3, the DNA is TGTGCCAGCAGCTTAGTCCAGGGGGGTGAGCAGTTCTTC.